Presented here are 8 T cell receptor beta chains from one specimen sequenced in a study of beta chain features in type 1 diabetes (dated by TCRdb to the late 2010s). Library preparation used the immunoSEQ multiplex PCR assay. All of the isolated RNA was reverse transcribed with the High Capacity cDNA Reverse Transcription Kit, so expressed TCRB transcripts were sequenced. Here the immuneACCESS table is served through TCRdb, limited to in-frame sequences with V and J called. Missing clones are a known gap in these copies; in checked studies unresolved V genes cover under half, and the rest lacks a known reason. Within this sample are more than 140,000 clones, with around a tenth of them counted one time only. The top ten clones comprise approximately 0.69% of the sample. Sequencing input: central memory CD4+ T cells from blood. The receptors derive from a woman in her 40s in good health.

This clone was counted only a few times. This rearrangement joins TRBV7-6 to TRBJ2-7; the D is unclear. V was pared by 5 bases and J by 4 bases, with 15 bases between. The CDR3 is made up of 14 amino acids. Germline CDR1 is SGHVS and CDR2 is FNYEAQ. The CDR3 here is CASSQTAPGYEQYF. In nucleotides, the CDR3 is TGTGCCAGCAGCCAGACCGCCCCGGGTTACGAGCAGTACTTC.

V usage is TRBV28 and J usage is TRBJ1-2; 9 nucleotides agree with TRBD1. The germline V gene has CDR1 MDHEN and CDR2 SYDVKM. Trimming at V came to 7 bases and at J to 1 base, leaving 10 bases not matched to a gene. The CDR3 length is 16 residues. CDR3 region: CASILNRGQLNYGYTF. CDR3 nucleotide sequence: TGTGCCAGCATCCTTAACAGGGGGCAGCTTAACTATGGCTACACCTTC.

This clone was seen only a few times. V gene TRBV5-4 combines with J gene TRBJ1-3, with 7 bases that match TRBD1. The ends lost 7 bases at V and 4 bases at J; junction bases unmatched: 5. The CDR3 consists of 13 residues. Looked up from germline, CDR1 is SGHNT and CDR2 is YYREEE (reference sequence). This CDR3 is CASGIGGGNTIYF. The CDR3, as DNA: TGTGCCAGCGGGATAGGGGGCGGAAACACCATATATTTT.

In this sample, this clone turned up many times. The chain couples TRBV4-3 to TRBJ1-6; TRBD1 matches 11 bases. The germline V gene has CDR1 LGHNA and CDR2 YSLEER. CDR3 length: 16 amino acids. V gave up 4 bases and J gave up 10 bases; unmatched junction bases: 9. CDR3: CASSPTRGQGVSPLHF. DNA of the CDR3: TGCGCCAGCAGCCCCACCAGGGGACAGGGGGTATCACCCCTCCACTTT.

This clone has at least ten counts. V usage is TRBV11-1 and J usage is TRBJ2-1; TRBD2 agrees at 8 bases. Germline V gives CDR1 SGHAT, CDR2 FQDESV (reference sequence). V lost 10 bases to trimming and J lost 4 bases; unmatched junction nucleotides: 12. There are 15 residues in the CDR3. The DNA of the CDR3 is TGTGCCACACGACCGCGGGGGGCGGGTTACAATGAGCAGTTCTTC. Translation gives CATRPRGAGYNEQFF.

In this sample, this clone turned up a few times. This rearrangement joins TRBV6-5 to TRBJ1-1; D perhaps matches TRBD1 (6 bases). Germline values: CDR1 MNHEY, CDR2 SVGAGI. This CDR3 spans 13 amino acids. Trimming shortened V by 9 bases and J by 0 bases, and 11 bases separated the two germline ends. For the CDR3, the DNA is TGTGCCAGTTTCAGGGGTGTGAACACTGAAGCTTTCTTT. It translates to CASFRGVNTEAFF.

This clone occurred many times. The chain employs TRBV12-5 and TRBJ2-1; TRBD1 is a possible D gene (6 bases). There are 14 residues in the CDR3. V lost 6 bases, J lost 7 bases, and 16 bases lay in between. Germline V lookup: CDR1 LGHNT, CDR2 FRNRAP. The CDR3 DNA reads TGTGCTAGTGGCCGCATACAGGGTACGAATGAGCAGTTCTTC. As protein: CASGRIQGTNEQFF.

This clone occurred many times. CDR3 DNA: TGTGCCAGCAGCGTATCTAGCGGGATTGGAGAGACCCAGTACTTC. Its translation: CASSVSSGIGETQYF. This chain connects TRBV9 to TRBJ2-5; 9 positions match TRBD2. V shed 1 base and J 4 bases; nucleotides not matched to a gene: 5. Looked up from germline, CDR1 is SGDLS and CDR2 is YYNGEE. This CDR3 is 15 amino acids long.